This T cell receptor (beta chain) appears in the sequencing data of a study of blood T cells in healthy people across ages. This clonotype occurred a few times. V was pared by 1 base and J by 3 bases, with 10 bases between. Germline assignment: CDR1 SGDLS and CDR2 YYNGEE. The CDR3 contains 14 residues. The second PCR ran roughly 6 to 11 cycles with a sample-barcoded 5' primer and J-beta primers. TCRdb used MiXCR to reprocess the 5' RACE reads, holding one entry per CDR3 protein. Of around 1,800,000 distinct CDR3 sequences in the sample, roughly two fifths were seen once. The sequencing input was blood. The chain couples TRBV9 to TRBJ2-5; weak D call: TRBD2 (5 bases). The receptor's source is a human donor in good health. The CDR3 sequence: CASSVSGSEETQYF. The CDR3 coding sequence is TGTGCCAGCAGCGTATCGGGATCGGAAGAGACCCAGTACTTC.